This T cell receptor (beta chain) was captured in a study of blood T cell repertoires in COVID-19. Sequenced by immunoSEQ multiplex PCR; TCRdb stores in-frame clones only, minus some. Found here are 200,000 to 250,000 clones, around 80% of them singletons; the top ten hold 1.8%. V lost 5 bases to trimming and J lost 7 bases; unmatched junction nucleotides: 8. This CDR3 is 14 amino acids long. Germline V lookup: CDR1 KGHSH, CDR2 LQKENI. This TCR was sampled from a man between 60 and 75 years old who had recovered from COVID-19. The chain couples TRBV18 to TRBJ1-2; 9 bases are a match to TRBD1. Material for sequencing was PBMCs or T cells enriched from blood (not recorded which). The CDR3 protein is CASSTGQGMRGYTF. Written as DNA, the CDR3 is TGTGCCAGCTCAACAGGACAGGGGATGCGTGGCTACACCTTC.